This T cell receptor beta chain was sequenced for a study of response to subunit inactivated influenza vaccine. Study-level findings and limits: Authors suggested each seasonal influenza vaccination recruits few new T cells.

One entry per CDR3 protein, called by TCRdb with MiXCR from the RT-PCR reads. The data show 550,000 to 800,000 distinct CDR3 sequences, more than 11% seen once. Points on this clonotype: The antigen is not known.

The source of this sequence is a man aged 50 or older who received an inactivated influenza vaccine. This specimen was PBMCs from blood, taken roughly 15 days before vaccination.

This CDR3 is CASRGQGVIREQYF. CDR3 DNA sequence: TGCGCCAGCAGGGGACAGGGGGTTATCAGAGAGCAGTACTTC. V gene TRBV5-1 combines with J gene TRBJ2-7; the match to TRBD1 covers 11 bases. Per germline, CDR1 SGHRS and CDR2 YFSETQ. The V and J ends lost 5 bases and 7 bases, in that order; junction bases with no gene match: 8. The CDR3 totals 14 residues.